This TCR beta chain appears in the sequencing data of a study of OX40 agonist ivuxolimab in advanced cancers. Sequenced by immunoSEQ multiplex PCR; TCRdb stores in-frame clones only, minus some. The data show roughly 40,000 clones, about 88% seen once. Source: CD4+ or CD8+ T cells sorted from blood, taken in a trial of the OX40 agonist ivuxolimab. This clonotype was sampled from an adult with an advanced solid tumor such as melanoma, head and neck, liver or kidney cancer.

The CDR3 region is CASSEELRGGTQYF. CDR3 sequence (DNA): TGTGCCAGCAGTGAAGAACTTCGGGGAGGGACCCAGTACTTC. The chain recombines TRBV2 with TRBJ2-5; D perhaps matches TRBD2 (6 bases). The germline V gene encodes CDR1 SNHLY and CDR2 FYNNEI. This CDR3 has 14 amino acids. V lost 1 base, J lost 7 bases, and 13 bases lay in between.